This TCR beta chain came from a study of T cells expressing NK-cell markers (TCRdb year 2020). Regarding the study in general: About 8 donors provided sorted CD3+CD56+NKG2C+, CD3+CD56+NKG2C- and CD3+CD56-NKG2C+ T-cell subsets, whose TCR beta-chain repertoires were profiled. Among the eight sequenced donors, only one was HCMV-seronegative, while the other seven were HCMV-seropositive. The eight sequenced donors were randomly selected healthy volunteers, three men and five women. Illumina HiSeq 2000/2500, MiSeq or NextSeq was used to sequence libraries as 2 x 150 bp reads. What the research found in general, with its limitations: Whether the expanded NKG2C-expressing T cell clones were specific for HCMV antigens remained unclear. For six donors, the dominant CD3+CD56+NKG2C+ clonotypes were among the top 10 CD8+ clonotypes and accounted for roughly 1.0-8% of CD8+ T cells. Those dominant clonotypes were again the most abundant among CD3+CD56-NKG2C+ cells in a handful of donors, at roughly 25-60.1%.

From the germline V gene, CDR1 is MGHRA and CDR2 is YSYEKL. From the cysteine through the phenylalanine, the CDR3 covers 17 amino acids. There is no recorded DNA. A commercial ELISA kit detecting HCMV-specific IgG in serum was used to determine HCMV serostatus. Ficoll density gradient centrifugation was used to isolate peripheral blood mononuclear cells from blood. With respect to this clonotype: It has no known antigen specificity.

TCRdb records Illumina HiSeq 2000 as the sequencer. TCR beta cDNA libraries were prepared using 5'RACE template switching, which introduced a universal primer site and unique molecular identifiers. Synthesis of cDNA was primed from the TCR beta constant segment and was followed by two consecutive PCR amplification steps. The published analysis was carried out like this. MIGEC handled demultiplexing of the reads and grouping by UMI, while MiTCR was used to assemble and quantify clonotypes. Only TCR cDNA sequences supported by at least two reads were kept to exclude erroneous sequences. The tcR package was used for downstream repertoire analysis, and clonotypes were matched across fractions by CDR3 nucleotide sequence plus V segment. VDJmatch was used to annotate antigen specificity against VDJdb, with one amino acid substitution allowed in CDR3. Each entry corresponds to one CDR3 protein sequence from reads that TCRdb reprocessed, and DNA is not given. These V and J calls originate from TCRdb's pipeline instead of the authors' own analysis. The record for this sample contains about 550,000 distinct CDR3 sequences. The ten largest clones represent approximately 3.5% of the sample.

The sequenced sample was blood T cells: a sorted CD56 or NKG2C T cell subset, CD4+ or CD8+ T cells, or bulk PBMC T cells (not recorded which). The source of this sequence is a young man in good health. Donor details come from another sample of the same person, matched by shared clones. The V and J genes are TRBV4-1 and TRBJ2-3; TCRdb picks TRBD2, but there is no DNA to check that call. The CDR3: CASSQDVADSLTDTQYF.